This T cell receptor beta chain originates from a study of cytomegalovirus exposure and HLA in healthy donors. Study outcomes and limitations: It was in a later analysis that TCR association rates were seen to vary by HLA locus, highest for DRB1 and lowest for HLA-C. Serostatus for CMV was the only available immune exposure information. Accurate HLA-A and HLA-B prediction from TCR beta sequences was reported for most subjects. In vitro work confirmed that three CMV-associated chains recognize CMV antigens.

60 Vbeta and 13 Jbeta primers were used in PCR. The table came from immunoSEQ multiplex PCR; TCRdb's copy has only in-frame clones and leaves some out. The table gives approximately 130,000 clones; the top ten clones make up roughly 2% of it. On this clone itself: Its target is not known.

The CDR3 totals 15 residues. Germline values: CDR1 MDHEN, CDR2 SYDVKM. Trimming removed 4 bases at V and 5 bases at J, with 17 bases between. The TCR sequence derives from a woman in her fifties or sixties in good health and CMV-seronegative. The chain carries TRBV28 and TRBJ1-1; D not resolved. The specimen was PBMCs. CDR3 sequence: CASSWGETIDTEAFF. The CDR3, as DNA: TGTGCCAGCAGTTGGGGAGAGACCATAGATACTGAAGCTTTCTTT.